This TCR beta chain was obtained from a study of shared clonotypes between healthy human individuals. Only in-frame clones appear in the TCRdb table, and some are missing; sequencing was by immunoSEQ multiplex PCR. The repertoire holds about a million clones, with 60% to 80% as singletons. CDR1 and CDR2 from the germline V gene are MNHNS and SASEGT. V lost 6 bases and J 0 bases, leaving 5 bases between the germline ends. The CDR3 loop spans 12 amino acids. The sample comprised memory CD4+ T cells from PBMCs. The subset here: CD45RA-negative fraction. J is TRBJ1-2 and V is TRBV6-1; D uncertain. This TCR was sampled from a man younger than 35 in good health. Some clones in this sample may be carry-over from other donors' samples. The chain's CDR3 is CASSISNYGYTF. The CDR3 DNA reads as TGTGCCAGCAGCATTTCTAACTATGGCTACACCTTC.